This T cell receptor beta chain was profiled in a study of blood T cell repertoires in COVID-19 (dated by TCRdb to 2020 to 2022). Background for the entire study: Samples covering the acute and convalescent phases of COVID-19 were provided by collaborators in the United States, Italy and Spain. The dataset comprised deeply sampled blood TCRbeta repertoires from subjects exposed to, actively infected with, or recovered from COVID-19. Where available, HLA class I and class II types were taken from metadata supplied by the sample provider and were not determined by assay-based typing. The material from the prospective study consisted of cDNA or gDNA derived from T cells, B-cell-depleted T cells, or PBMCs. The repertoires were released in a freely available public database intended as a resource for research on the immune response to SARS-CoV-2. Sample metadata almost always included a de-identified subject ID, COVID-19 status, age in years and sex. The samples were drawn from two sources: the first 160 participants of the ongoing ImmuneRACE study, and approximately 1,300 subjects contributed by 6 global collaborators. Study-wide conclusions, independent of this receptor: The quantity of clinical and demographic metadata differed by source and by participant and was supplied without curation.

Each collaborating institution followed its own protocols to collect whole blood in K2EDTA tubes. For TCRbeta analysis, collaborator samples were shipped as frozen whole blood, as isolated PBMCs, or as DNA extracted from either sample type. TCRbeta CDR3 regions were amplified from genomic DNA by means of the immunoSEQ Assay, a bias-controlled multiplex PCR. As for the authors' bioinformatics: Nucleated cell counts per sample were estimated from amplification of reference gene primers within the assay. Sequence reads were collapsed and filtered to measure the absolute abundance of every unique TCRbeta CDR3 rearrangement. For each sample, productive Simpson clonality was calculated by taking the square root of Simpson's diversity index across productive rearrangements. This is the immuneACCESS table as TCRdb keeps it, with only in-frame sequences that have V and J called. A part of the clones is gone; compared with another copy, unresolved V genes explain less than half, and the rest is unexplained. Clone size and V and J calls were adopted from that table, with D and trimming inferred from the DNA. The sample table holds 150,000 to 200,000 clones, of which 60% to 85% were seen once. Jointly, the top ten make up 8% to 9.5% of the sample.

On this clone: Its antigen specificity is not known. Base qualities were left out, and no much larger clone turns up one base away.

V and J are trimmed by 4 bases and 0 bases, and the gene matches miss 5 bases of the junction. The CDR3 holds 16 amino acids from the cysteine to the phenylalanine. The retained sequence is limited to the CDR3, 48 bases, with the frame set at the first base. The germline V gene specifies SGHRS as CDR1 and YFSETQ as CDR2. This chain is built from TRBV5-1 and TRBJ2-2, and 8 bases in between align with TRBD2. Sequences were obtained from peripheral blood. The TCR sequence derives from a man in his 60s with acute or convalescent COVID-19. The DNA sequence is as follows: TGCGCCAGCAGCCCGGGGGGGCACACGAACACCGGGGAGCTGTTTTTT. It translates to CASSPGGHTNTGELFF. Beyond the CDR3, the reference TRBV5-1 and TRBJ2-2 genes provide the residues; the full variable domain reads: KAGVTQTPRYLIKTRGQQVTLSCSPISGHRSVSWYQQTPGQGLQFLFEYFSETQRNKGNFPGRFSGRQFSNSRSEMNVSTLELGDSALYLCASSPGGHTNTGELFFGEGSRLTVL.